The table lists the clone carrying this T cell receptor (beta chain) with a few counts. The antigen remains undetermined. The sample is drawn from a study of T cells in Graves' hyperthyroidism and ophthalmopathy. Study conclusions and caveats: Most clonotypes expanded in thyroid above 0.001 were likewise present in blood.

Diagnosis rested on symptoms, serum thyroxine and TRAb, thyroid ultrasound, and orbital computed tomography. Germline V gene sequence: CDR1 SGHRS, CDR2 YFSETQ. The V end was cut by 0 bases, the J end by 7 bases, with 14 bases between. The CDR3 sequence is 15 residues long. Amplification targeted TCR beta CDR3 regions from RNA transcripts. In the first-round RT-PCR of the TCR CDR3, the HTBI primer set was used. TCRdb reprocessed the multiplex PCR reads via MiXCR and lists one record per CDR3 protein. The sample gives a few hundred thousand distinct CDR3 sequences, just under 25% of which show up once; more than 60% is in the top ten.

The sequenced sample consisted of blood. The rearrangement uses TRBV5-1 and TRBJ1-5; possibly TRBD1 for D (5 bases). This receptor was taken from a man aged 45 to 65 with Graves' hyperthyroidism. The CDR3 sequence: CASSLEGSGYQPQHF. The CDR3 bases are TGCGCCAGCAGCTTGGAGGGGTCAGGGTACCAGCCCCAGCATTTT. The full variable domain, in which reference TRBV5-1 and TRBJ1-5 provide the parts outside the CDR3, is KAGVTQTPRYLIKTRGQQVTLSCSPISGHRSVSWYQQTPGQGLQFLFEYFSETQRNKGNFPGRFSGRQFSNSRSEMNVSTLELGDSALYLCASSLEGSGYQPQHFGDGTRLSIL.